The 15 T cell receptor beta chains presented below share a single source sample, sequenced in a study of OX40 agonist ivuxolimab in advanced cancers. Only in-frame clones appear in the TCRdb table, and some are missing; sequencing was by immunoSEQ multiplex PCR. The sample has some 50,000 clones; around 80% are singletons. Sample: CD4+ or CD8+ T cells sorted from blood, taken in a trial of the OX40 agonist ivuxolimab. Receptors originate from an adult with an advanced solid tumor such as melanoma, head and neck, liver or kidney cancer.

The V gene is TRBV12-5, the J gene TRBJ2-1; 12 bases match TRBD2. The germline V gene has CDR1 LGHNT and CDR2 FRNRAP. The CDR3 is 16 amino acids. V trimming: 6 bases; J trimming: 7 bases; junction bases outside the gene matches: 10. The CDR3 loop is CASGMTSGRGWNEQFF. The DNA of the CDR3 is TGTGCTAGTGGGATGACTAGCGGGAGAGGTTGGAATGAGCAGTTCTTC.

This chain connects TRBV2 to TRBJ2-7, with 10 positions matching TRBD1. This CDR3 comprises 16 residues. Trimming took 6 bases from V and 5 from J; bases not matched to a gene: 13. The germline V gene encodes CDR1 SNHLY and CDR2 FYNNEI. The CDR3 loop is CASRKEAGTGVHEQYF. For the CDR3, the DNA is TGTGCCAGCAGGAAAGAAGCCGGGACAGGGGTCCACGAGCAGTACTTC.

The CDR3, as DNA: TGTGCCAGCAGCCAGGGAACTTTCCCGTACAATGAGCAGTTCTTC. Its protein product is CASSQGTFPYNEQFF. The chain has TRBV7-3 and TRBJ2-1, with D maybe TRBD1 (5 bases). Germline-derived CDR1 and CDR2 are SGHTA and FQGTGA. This CDR3 is built from 15 residues. V was shortened by 5 bases and J by 4 bases, with 15 bases between the two germline ends.

The CDR3 coding sequence is TGTGCCAGCAGTGAACGCCCCGACAGGGGCACTGAAGCTTTCTTT. This codes for CASSERPDRGTEAFF. The chain couples TRBV6-1 to TRBJ1-1, with TRBD1 identical over 8 bases. This CDR3 region has 15 residues. V shed 2 bases and J 4 bases; nucleotides not matched to a gene: 6. The germline CDR1 and CDR2 sequences are MNHNS and SASEGT.

This clone was found once. The chain combines TRBV19 with TRBJ2-2, with D unclear. The germline CDR1 and CDR2 sequences are LNHDA and SQIVND (reference sequence). The CDR3 is made up of 14 amino acids. V was trimmed by 3 bases and J by 1 base, leaving 6 bases between them. The CDR3 spells CASSMARNTGELFF. The CDR3 DNA is TGTGCCAGTAGTATGGCCCGGAACACCGGGGAGCTGTTTTTT.

A single count supports this clone. The genes are TRBV18 and TRBJ2-7; no reliable D call. The CDR3 sequence is 12 residues long. Germline V CDR1 and CDR2: KGHSH, LQKENI. The V end lost 2 bases, the J end lost 4 bases, and 6 bases lay between the germline ends. Written as DNA, the CDR3 is TGTGCCAGCTCACCAAACTGGTACGAGCAGTACTTC. Amino acids: CASSPNWYEQYF.

CDR3: CASSASPLFDMEQYF. For the CDR3, the DNA is TGTGCCAGCAGCGCCTCCCCCCTCTTTGATATGGAGCAGTACTTC. The J gene is TRBJ2-7, the V gene TRBV9; D gene unclear. V was clipped by 3 bases and J by 7 bases, with 20 bases between them. The CDR3 length is 15 residues. Germline V gene sequence: CDR1 SGDLS, CDR2 YYNGEE.

This chain joins TRBV6-5 and TRBJ1-1; 7 nucleotides agree with TRBD1. Trimming removed 4 bases from V and 5 bases from J; junction bases left unmatched: 7. Germline CDR1 MNHEY, CDR2 SVGAGI. The length of the CDR3 is 14 residues. The CDR3: CASSSSGTETEAFF. The CDR3 DNA reads as TGTGCCAGCAGTTCCTCCGGGACAGAGACTGAAGCTTTCTTT.

The V call is TRBV6-1, the J call TRBJ2-1; D might be TRBD1 (7 bases). Germline values: CDR1 MNHNS, CDR2 SASEGT. The CDR3 length is 14 residues. V gave up 11 bases and J gave up 9 bases, with 23 bases separating them. CDR3 sequence: CAGTTGTRVGEQFF. CDR3 coding DNA: TGTGCCGGGACGACAGGGACTCGTGTGGGTGAGCAGTTCTTC.

This sequence joins TRBV18 and TRBJ2-4; D assignment may be TRBD1 or TRBD2 (5 bases each). V shed 6 bases and J shed 0 bases, with 15 bases lying between them. Germline V lookup: CDR1 KGHSH, CDR2 LQKENI. The CDR3 totals 16 residues. CDR3 DNA sequence: TGTGCCAGCTCCAGGGACGGCACGCTAGCCAAAAACATTCAGTACTTC. Protein: CASSRDGTLAKNIQYF.

This clone occurred once. This sequence joins TRBV2 and TRBJ2-1; D might be TRBD2 (5 bases). The ends were cut back, 6 bases at V and 15 bases at J, with 15 bases in the middle. CDR3 length equals 11 residues. Germline V gene data show CDR1 as SNHLY and CDR2 as FYNNEI. The chain's CDR3 is CASSSGSRRFF. As DNA, the CDR3 is TGTGCCAGCAGCTCGGGATCCCGCAGGTTCTTC. Full variable domain (rest looked up from reference TRBV2 and TRBJ2-1): EPEVTQTPSHQVTQMGQEVILRCVPISNHLYFYWYRQILGQKVEFLVSFYNNEISEKSEIFDDQFSVERPDGSNFTLKIRSTKLEDSAMYFCASSSGSRRFFGPGTRLTVL.

The chain links TRBV28 to TRBJ2-2; a weak D match, TRBD2 (6 bases). The germline CDR1 and CDR2 sequences are MDHEN and SYDVKM. Trimming took 2 bases from V and 9 from J, leaving 10 bases between them. The CDR3 totals 13 residues. CDR3 in amino acids: CASSLGGSRELFF. The DNA of the CDR3 is TGTGCCAGCAGTTTAGGGGGGAGCAGGGAGCTGTTTTTT.

The chain employs TRBV6-5 and TRBJ1-1; TRBD1 might be the D (5 bases). The V gene lost 2 bases and the J gene lost 6 bases, with 10 bases spanning the gap. The CDR3 is 13 residues long. Germline CDR1 MNHEY, CDR2 SVGAGI. The DNA for the CDR3 is TGTGCCAGCAGTTACGCCGAGGGGTCTGAAGCTTTCTTT. Residues: CASSYAEGSEAFF.

The chain recombines TRBV30 with TRBJ1-2, with 7 nucleotides matching TRBD1. Trimming removed 5 bases from V and 5 bases from J; junction bases left unmatched: 11. Per the germline V gene, CDR1 is GTSNPN and CDR2 is SVGIG (reference sequence). CDR3 length: 14 amino acids. The CDR3, as DNA: TGTGCCTGGTCCCCTAACAGGGGAAAGTATGGCTACACCTTC. Residues: CAWSPNRGKYGYTF.

This chain uses TRBV27 with TRBJ1-1, with TRBD1 matching 7 bases. The CDR3 is made up of 15 amino acids. The V segment lost 4 bases and the J segment 5 bases; nucleotides outside the gene matches: 10. CDR1 is MNHEY, CDR2 SMNVEV, per germline (reference sequence). CDR3 amino acids: CASSSNDRVRTEAFF. For the CDR3, the DNA is TGTGCCAGCAGTTCCAACGACAGGGTCCGGACTGAAGCTTTCTTT.